The T cell receptor beta chain under discussion was sequenced for a study of CD8+CD57+ T cells in acquired aplastic anemia. Regarding the study as a whole: Found in both controls and patients were some 31 CD8+ CDR3 sequences.

The V and J ends lost 8 bases and 4 bases respectively, with 14 bases between them. The CDR3 covers 13 residues. Germline loops: CDR1 LNHDA, CDR2 SQIVND (reference sequence). For this clonotype: The antigen is not known.

Researchers used genomic DNA as the template to profile TCR beta VDJ and CDR3. TCRdb re-derived calls from the reads in MiXCR, one entry per CDR3 protein. The sample has around 200,000 distinct CDR3 sequences, 65% seen once; the top ten hold about 60%. Before being chosen for sequencing, patients had shown CD8+CD57+ cell expansion by flow cytometry. All participating patients were living with severe acquired aplastic anemia. All patients were therapy-naive when blood was sampled. V gene TRBV19 combines with J gene TRBJ1-2; no clear D. This sequence originates from a human donor with aplastic anemia. Material for sequencing was sorted CD4+, CD8+, or CD8+CD57+ T cells (not recorded which) from PBMCs. CDR3 DNA: TGTGCCAGTCGAGAAACAGAATTCTATGGCTACACCTTC. Protein product: CASRETEFYGYTF. Variable domain in full (rest from reference TRBV19 and TRBJ1-2): DGGITQSPKYLFRKEGQNVTLSCEQNLNHDAMYWYRQDPGQGLRLIYYSQIVNDFQKGDIAEGYSVSREKKESFPLTVTSAQKNPTAFYLCASRETEFYGYTFGSGTRLTVV.